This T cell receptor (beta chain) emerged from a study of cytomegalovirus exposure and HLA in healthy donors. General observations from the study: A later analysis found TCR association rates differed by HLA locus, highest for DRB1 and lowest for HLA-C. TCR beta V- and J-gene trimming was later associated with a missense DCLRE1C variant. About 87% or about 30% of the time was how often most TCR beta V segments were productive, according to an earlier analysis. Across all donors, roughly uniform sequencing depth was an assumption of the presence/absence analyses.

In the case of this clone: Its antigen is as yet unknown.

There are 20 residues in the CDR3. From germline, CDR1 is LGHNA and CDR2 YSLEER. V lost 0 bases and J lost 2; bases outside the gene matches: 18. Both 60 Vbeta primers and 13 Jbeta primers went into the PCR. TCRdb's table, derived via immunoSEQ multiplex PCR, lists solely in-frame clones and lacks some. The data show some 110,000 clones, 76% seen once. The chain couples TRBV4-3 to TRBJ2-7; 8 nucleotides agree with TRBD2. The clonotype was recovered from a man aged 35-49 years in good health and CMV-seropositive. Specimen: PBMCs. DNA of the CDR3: TGCGCCAGCAGCCAAGAAATACCGGGACTAGGGCGAAATAGGCCCTACGAGCAGTACTTC. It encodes CASSQEIPGLGRNRPYEQYF.